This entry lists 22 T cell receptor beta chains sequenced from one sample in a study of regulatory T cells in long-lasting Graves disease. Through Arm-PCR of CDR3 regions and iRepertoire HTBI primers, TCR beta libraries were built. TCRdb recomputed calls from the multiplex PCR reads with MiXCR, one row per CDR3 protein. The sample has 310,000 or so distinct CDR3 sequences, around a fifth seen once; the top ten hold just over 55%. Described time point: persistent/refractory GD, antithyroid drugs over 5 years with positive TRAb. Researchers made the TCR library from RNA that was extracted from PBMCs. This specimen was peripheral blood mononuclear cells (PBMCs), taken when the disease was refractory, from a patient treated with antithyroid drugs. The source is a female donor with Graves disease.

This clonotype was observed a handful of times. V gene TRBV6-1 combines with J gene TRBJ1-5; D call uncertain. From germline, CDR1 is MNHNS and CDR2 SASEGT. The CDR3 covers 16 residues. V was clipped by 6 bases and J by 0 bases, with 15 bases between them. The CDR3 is CASRPRWDYSNQPQHF. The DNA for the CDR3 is TGTGCCAGCAGACCCCGGTGGGATTATAGCAATCAGCCCCAGCATTTT.

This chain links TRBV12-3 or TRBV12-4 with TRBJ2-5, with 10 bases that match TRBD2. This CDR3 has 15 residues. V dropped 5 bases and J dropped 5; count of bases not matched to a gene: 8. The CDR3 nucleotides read TGTGCCAGCAGTACCCTAGCGGGAGAAGAGGAGACCCAGTACTTC. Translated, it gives CASSTLAGEEETQYF.

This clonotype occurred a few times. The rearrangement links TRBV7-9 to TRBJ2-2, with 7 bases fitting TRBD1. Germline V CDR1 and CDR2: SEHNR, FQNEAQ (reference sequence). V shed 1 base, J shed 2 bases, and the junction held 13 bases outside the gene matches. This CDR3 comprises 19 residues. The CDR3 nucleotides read TGTGCCAGCAGCTTAGGGGTAACAGGGGATGAGGAAAACACCGGGGAGCTGTTTTTT. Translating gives CASSLGVTGDEENTGELFF. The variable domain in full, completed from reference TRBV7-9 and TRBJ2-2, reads DTGVSQNPRHKITKRGQNVTFRCDPISEHNRLYWYRQTLGQGPEFLTYFQNEAQLEKSRLLSDRFSAERPKGSFSTLEIQRTEQGDSAMYLCASSLGVTGDEENTGELFFGEGSRLTVL.

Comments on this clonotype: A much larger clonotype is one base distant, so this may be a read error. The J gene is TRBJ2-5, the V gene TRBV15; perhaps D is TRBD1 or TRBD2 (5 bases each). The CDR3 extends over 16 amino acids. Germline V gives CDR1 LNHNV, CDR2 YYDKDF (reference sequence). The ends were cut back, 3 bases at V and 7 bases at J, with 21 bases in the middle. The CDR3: CATSRVGVLPGGTQYF. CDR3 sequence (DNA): TGTGCCACCAGCAGGGTGGGGGTACTCCCCGGTGGGACCCAGTACTTC.

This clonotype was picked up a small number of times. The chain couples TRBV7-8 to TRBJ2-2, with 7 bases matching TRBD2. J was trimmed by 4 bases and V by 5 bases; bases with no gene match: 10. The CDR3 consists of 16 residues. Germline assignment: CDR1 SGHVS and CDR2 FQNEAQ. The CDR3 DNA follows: TGTGCCAGCAGCACCCCATCGGGAGGCCCCACCGGGGAGCTGTTTTTT. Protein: CASSTPSGGPTGELFF.

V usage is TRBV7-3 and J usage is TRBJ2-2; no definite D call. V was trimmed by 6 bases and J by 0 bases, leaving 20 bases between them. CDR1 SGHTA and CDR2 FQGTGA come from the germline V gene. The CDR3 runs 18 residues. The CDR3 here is CASSPSPGSTPNTGELFF. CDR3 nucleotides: TGTGCCAGCAGTCCCAGCCCCGGGTCCACACCGAACACCGGGGAGCTGTTTTTT. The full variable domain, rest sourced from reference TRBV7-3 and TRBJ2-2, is GAGVSQTPSNKVTEKGKYVELRCDPISGHTALYWYRQSLGQGPEFLIYFQGTGAADDSGLPNDRFFAVRPEGSVSTLKIQRTERGDSAVYLCASSPSPGSTPNTGELFFGEGSRLTVL.

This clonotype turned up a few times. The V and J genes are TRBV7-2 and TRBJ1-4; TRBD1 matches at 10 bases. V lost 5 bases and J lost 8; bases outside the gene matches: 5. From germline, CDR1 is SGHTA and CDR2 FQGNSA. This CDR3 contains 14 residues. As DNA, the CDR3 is TGTGCCAGCAGCGGACAGGGGGTTAGGGAAAAACTGTTTTTT. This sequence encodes CASSGQGVREKLFF.

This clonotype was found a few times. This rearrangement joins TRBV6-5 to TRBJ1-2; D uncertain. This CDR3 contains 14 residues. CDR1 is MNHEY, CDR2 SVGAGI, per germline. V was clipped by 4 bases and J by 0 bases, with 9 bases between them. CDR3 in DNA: TGTGCCAGCAGTTTGTCTCCTTCTAACTATGGCTACACCTTC. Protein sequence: CASSLSPSNYGYTF.

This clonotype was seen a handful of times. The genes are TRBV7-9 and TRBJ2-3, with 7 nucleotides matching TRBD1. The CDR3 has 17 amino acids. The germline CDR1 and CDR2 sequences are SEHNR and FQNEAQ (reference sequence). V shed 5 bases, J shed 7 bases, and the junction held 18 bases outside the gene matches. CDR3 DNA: TGTGCCAGCAGCCCCCGTCACCCTCAGGGGGAAGGGAATACGCAGTATTTT. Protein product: CASSPRHPQGEGNTQYF.

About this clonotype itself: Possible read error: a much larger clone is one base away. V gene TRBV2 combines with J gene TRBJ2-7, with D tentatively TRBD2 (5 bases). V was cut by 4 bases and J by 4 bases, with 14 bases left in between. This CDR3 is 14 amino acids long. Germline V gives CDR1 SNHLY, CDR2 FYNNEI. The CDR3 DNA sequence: TGTGCCAGCAGTGGAGCGCGGCTAGCATACGAGCAGTACTTC. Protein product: CASSGARLAYEQYF.

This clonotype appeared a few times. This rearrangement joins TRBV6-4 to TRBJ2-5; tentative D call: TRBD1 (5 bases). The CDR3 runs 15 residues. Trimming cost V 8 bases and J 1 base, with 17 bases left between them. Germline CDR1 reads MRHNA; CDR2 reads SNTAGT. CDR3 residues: CASDVGSGIQETQYF. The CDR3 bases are TGTGCCAGCGATGTGGGATCAGGGATCCAAGAGACCCAGTACTTC.

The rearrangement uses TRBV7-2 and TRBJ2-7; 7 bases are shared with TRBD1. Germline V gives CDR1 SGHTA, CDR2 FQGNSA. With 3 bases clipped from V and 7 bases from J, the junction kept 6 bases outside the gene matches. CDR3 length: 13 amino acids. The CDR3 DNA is TGTGCCAGCAGCTTCAGGGGGTGGGATGAGCAGTACTTC. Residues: CASSFRGWDEQYF.

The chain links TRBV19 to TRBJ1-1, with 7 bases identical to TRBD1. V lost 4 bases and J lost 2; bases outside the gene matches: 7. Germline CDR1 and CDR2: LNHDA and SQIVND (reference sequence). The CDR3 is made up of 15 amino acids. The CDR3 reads CASSTPTGRNTEAFF. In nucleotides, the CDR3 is TGTGCCAGTAGTACCCCGACAGGGAGAAACACTGAAGCTTTCTTT.

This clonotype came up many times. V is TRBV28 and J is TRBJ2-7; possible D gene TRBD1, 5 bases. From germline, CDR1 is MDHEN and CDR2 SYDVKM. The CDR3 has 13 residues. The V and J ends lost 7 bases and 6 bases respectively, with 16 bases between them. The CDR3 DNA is TGTGCCAGCACCCAGGCAGGGATGGGCGAGCAGTACTTC. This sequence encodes CASTQAGMGEQYF.

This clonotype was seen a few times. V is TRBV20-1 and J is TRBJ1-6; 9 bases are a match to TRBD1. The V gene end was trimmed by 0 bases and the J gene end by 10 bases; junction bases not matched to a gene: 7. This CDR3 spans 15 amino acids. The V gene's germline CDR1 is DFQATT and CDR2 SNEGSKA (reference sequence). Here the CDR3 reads CSARDVGTGNSPLHF. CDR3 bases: TGCAGTGCTAGAGATGTCGGGACAGGGAACTCACCCCTCCACTTT.

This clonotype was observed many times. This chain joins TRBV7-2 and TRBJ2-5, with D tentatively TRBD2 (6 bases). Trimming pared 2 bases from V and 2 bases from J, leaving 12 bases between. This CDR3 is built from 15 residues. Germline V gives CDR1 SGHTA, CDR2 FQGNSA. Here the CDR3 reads CASSLHRGSQETQYF. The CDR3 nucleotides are TGTGCCAGCAGCTTACACCGGGGGAGTCAAGAGACCCAGTACTTC.

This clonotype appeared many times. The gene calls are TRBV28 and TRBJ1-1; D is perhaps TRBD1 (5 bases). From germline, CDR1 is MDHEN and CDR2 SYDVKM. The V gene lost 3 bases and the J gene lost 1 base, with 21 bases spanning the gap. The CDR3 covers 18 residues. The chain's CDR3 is CASSFHRTRQTRNTEAFF. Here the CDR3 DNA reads TGTGCCAGCAGTTTCCACCGTACCCGACAGACAAGGAACACTGAAGCTTTCTTT.

The CDR3 bases are TGTGCCAGCGGGATACCGGGTCCCTATGGCTACACCTTC. This translates into CASGIPGPYGYTF. The chain uses TRBV28 and TRBJ1-2; D gene ambiguous. Between the trimmed V and J ends, which lost 8 bases and 4 bases, there was a span of 14 bases. This CDR3 has 13 residues. CDR1 MDHEN and CDR2 SYDVKM come from the germline V gene.

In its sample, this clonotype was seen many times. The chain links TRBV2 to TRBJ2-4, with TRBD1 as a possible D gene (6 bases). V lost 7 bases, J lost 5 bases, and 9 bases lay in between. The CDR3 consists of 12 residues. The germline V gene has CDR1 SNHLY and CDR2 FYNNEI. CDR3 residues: CASTQGQNIQYF. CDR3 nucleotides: TGTGCCAGCACCCAGGGGCAAAACATTCAGTACTTC.

The chain's CDR3 is CSVGNTEAFF. CDR3 nucleotides: TGCAGCGTTGGCAACACTGAAGCTTTCTTT. The chain combines TRBV29-1 with TRBJ1-1; D remains unclear. Germline loops: CDR1 SQVTM, CDR2 ANQGSEA. The CDR3 totals 10 residues. Trimming removed 4 bases from V and 2 bases from J, with 2 bases in between.

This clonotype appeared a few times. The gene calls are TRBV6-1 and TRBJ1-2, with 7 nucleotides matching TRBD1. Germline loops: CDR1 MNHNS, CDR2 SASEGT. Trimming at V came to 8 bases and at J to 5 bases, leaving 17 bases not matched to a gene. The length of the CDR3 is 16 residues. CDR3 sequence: CASGDTLTGISYGYTF. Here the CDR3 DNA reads TGTGCCAGCGGGGATACCCTGACAGGGATTTCATATGGCTACACCTTC.

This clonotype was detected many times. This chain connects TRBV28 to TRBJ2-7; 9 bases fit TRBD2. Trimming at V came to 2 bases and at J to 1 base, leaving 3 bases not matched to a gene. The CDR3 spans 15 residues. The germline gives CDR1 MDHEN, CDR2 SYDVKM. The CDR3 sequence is CASSLRGRESYEQYF. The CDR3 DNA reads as TGTGCCAGCAGTTTACGCGGGAGGGAGTCCTACGAGCAGTACTTC.